The clone carrying this TCR beta chain was seen only a few times. No antigen is known for it. Trimming stripped 7 bases from V and 6 bases from J, with 13 bases between. The CDR3 has 14 amino acids. The germline V gene has CDR1 MDHEN and CDR2 SYDVKM. These data originate in a study of T cells after posttransplantation cyclophosphamide. Broader study findings: Later post-transplant blood repertoires were often dominated by donor CD8+ memory clones. Tissue-infiltrating T cells from skin or gut overlapped little with blood T cells.

The table came from immunoSEQ multiplex PCR; TCRdb's copy has only in-frame clones and leaves some out. The sample presents more than 25,000 clones, none singletons. Source material: PBMCs. The V and J genes are TRBV28 and TRBJ1-6; D may be TRBD1 (5 bases). The receptor's source is a man over 45 in good health, CMV-negative, and a related stem cell transplant donor. CDR3 region: CASTPGLGNSPLHF. The CDR3 DNA reads as TGTGCCAGCACCCCGGGACTGGGTAATTCACCCCTCCACTTT.